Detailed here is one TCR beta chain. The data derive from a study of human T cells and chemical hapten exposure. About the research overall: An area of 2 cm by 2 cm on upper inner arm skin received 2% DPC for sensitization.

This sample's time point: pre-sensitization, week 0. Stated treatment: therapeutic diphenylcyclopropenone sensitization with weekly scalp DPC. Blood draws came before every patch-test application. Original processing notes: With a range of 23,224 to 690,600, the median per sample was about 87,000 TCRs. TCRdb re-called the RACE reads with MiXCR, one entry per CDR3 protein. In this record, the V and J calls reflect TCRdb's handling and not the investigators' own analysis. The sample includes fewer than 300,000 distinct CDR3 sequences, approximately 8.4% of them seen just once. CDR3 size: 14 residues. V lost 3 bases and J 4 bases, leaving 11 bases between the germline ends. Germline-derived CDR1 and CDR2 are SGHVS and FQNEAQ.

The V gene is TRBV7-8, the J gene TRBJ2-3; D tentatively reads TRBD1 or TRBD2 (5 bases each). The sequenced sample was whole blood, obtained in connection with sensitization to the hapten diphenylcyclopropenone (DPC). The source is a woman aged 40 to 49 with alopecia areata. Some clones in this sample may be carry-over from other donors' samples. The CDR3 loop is CASSFEGLADTQYF. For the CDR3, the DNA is TGTGCCAGCAGCTTTGAGGGGCTGGCAGATACGCAGTATTTT. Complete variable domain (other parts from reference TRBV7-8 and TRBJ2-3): GAGVSQSPRYKVAKRGQDVALRCDPISGHVSLFWYQQALGQGPEFLTYFQNEAQLDKSGLPSDRFFAERPEGSVSTLKIQRTQQEDSAVYLCASSFEGLADTQYFGPGTRLTVL.